The 10 T cell receptor beta chains listed next were all sequenced from one sample in a study of blood T cell repertoires in COVID-19. TCRdb's copy holds only in-frame clones and misses some; the assay was immunoSEQ multiplex PCR. The profile shows roughly 120,000 clones, around 64% of them singletons. Sequencing was done on a sample of peripheral blood. The receptors were gathered from a human donor with acute or convalescent COVID-19. The donor label of this sample is uncertain.

This chain connects TRBV18 to TRBJ1-4, with D perhaps matching TRBD1 (6 bases). CDR1 and CDR2 from the germline V gene are KGHSH and LQKENI. V was trimmed by 3 bases and J by 5 bases, leaving 10 bases between them. The CDR3 runs to 14 residues. CDR3 in amino acids: CASSPGAANEKLFF. The CDR3 DNA reads as TGTGCCAGCTCACCGGGGGCCGCGAATGAAAAACTGTTTTTT.

The chain has TRBV27 and TRBJ1-5; 9 positions agree with TRBD1. V shed 3 bases and J 4 bases; nucleotides not matched to a gene: 7. The CDR3 covers 16 residues. Germline V gene lookup returns CDR1 MNHEY and CDR2 SMNVEV (reference sequence). CDR3 loop: CASSLAGTGLNQPQHF. In DNA form, the CDR3 reads TGTGCCAGCAGTTTGGCCGGGACAGGGCTTAATCAGCCCCAGCATTTT.

This chain joins TRBV7-6 and TRBJ2-7; 11 bases match TRBD2. The junction had 7 bases not matched to a gene; V was cut back by 2 bases and J by 4 bases. CDR1 and CDR2 (germline): SGHVS, FNYEAQ. The CDR3 has 16 amino acids. The CDR3 region is CASSLPLAGGPYEQYV. The CDR3, as DNA: TGTGCCAGCAGCTTACCTCTAGCGGGGGGCCCTTACGAGCAGTACGTC.

The rearrangement joins TRBV7-2 to TRBJ1-1, with D unresolved. In germline, CDR1 is SGHTA, CDR2 FQGNSA. V was shortened by 5 bases and J by 3 bases, with 25 bases between the two germline ends. The CDR3 covers 18 residues. CDR3 DNA: TGTGCCAGCAGCCCGGGGTGGGCTGGCCCTATAAGGGACACTGAAGCTTTCTTT. Translation: CASSPGWAGPIRDTEAFF.

V usage is TRBV7-2 and J usage is TRBJ2-5, with TRBD2 identical over 15 bases. V was clipped by 5 bases and J by 4 bases; unmatched bases: 8. CDR1 and CDR2 (germline): SGHTA, FQGNSA. There are 17 residues in the CDR3. In DNA form, the CDR3 reads TGTGCCAGCAGCACGGGACTAGCGGGAGGTACGGTAGAGACCCAGTACTTC. Residues: CASSTGLAGGTVETQYF.

The V gene is TRBV5-1, the J gene TRBJ2-1; TRBD1 agrees at 9 bases. This CDR3 comprises 13 residues. Germline CDR1 reads SGHRS; CDR2 reads YFSETQ. The J segment lost 4 bases and the V segment lost 6 bases, leaving 2 bases of the junction unmatched. The CDR3: CASTGTGYNEQFF. The DNA of the CDR3 is TGCGCCAGCACCGGGACAGGGTACAATGAGCAGTTCTTC.

The V and J genes are TRBV19 and TRBJ2-7; 7 nucleotides match TRBD1. The CDR3 covers 16 residues. Germline V gene lookup returns CDR1 LNHDA and CDR2 SQIVND (reference sequence). V was pared by 5 bases and J by 3 bases, with 13 bases of the junction left unmatched. The CDR3 reads CASSSRYRGSVYEQYF. In DNA form, the CDR3 reads TGTGCCAGTAGTTCACGGTACAGGGGAAGTGTCTACGAGCAGTACTTC.

The rearrangement links TRBV27 to TRBJ2-2; a possible D gene is TRBD2 (6 bases). From germline, CDR1 is MNHEY and CDR2 SMNVEV (reference sequence). V dropped 5 bases and J dropped 8 bases, with 15 bases sitting between them. The CDR3 runs 14 residues. CDR3 nucleotides: TGTGCCAGCAGTCCCCGGGACTTTTTGGGGGAGCTGTTTTTT. Its protein is CASSPRDFLGELFF.

The chain carries TRBV7-9 and TRBJ2-1; 8 bases align to TRBD1. Per germline, CDR1 SEHNR and CDR2 FQNEAQ (reference sequence). Trimming cost V 2 bases and J 7 bases; bases outside gene matches: 10. This CDR3 is built from 16 residues. The CDR3 DNA reads TGTGCCAGCAGCTTATACTTGGGGACAGGTTTGAATGAGCAGTTCTTC. It is translated as CASSLYLGTGLNEQFF.

The chain couples TRBV27 to TRBJ1-4; D gene unclear. Trimming took off 1 base at V and 7 bases at J, with 7 bases between the two ends. The germline CDR1 and CDR2 sequences are MNHEY and SMNVEV (reference sequence). This CDR3 is built from 13 residues. The CDR3 DNA is TGTGCCAGCAGTTTATATCTCGGTGAAAAACTGTTTTTT. As protein: CASSLYLGEKLFF.